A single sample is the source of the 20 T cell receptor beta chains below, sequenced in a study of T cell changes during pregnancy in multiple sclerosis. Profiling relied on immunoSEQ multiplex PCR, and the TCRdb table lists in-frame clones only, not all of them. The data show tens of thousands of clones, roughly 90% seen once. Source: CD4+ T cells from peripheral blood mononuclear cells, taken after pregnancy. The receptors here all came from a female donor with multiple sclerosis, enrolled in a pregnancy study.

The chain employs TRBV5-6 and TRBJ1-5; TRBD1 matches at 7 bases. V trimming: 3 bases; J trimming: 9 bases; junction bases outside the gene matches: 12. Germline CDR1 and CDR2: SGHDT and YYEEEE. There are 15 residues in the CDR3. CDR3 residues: CASSYSDRASGPQHF. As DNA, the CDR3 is TGTGCCAGCAGCTACTCCGACAGGGCCTCGGGGCCCCAGCATTTT. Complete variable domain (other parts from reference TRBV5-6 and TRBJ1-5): DAGVTQSPTHLIKTRGQQVTLRCSPKSGHDTVSWYQQALGQGPQFIFQYYEEEERQRGNFPDRFSGHQFPNYSSELNVNALLLGDSALYLCASSYSDRASGPQHFGDGTRLSIL.

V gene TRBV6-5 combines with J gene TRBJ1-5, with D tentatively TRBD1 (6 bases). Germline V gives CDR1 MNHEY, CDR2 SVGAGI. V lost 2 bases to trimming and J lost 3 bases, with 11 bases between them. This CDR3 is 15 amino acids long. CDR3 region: CASSYGRGYNQPQHF. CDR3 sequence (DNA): TGTGCCAGCAGTTACGGAAGGGGGTACAATCAGCCCCAGCATTTT.

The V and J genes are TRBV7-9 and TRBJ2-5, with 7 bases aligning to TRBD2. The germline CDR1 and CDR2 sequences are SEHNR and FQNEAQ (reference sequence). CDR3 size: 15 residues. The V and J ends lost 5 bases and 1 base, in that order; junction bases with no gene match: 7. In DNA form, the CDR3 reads TGTGCCAGCAGCCCGGGCATAGCGGGCCAAGAGACCCAGTACTTC. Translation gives CASSPGIAGQETQYF.

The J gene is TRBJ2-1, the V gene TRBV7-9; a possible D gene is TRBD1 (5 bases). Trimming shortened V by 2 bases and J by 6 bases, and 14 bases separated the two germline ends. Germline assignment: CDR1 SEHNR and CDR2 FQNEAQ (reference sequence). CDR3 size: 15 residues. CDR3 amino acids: CASSLRAGITNEQFF. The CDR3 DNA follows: TGTGCCAGCAGCTTAAGGGCAGGGATTACCAATGAGCAGTTCTTC.

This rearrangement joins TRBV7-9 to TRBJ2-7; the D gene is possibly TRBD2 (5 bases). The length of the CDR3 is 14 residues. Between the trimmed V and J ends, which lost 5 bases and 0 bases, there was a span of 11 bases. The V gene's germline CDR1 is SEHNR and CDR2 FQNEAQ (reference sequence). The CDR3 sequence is CASSRDLDSYEQYF. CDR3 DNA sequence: TGTGCCAGCAGCCGGGATTTGGACTCCTACGAGCAGTACTTC.

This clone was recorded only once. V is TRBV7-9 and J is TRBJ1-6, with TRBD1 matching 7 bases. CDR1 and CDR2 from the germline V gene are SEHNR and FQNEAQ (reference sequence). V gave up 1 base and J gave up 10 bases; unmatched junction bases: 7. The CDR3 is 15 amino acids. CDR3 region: CASSLGAGGGSPLHF. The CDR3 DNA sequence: TGTGCCAGCAGCTTAGGCGCAGGGGGAGGATCACCCCTCCACTTT.

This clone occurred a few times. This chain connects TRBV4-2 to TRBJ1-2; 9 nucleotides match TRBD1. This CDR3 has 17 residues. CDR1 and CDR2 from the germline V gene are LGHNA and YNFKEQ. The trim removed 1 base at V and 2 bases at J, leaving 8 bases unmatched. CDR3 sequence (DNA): TGTGCCAGCAGCCAAGCGACCACAGGGGGCCAAAACTATGGCTACACCTTC. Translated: CASSQATTGGQNYGYTF.

CDR3 coding DNA: TGTGCCAGCAGCCGGGAGGGACAGGGATTCTATGGCTACACCTTC. Translation: CASSREGQGFYGYTF. This chain connects TRBV5-4 to TRBJ1-2, with TRBD1 matching over 9 bases. This CDR3 contains 15 residues. After removal of 4 bases from V and 4 bases from J, the junction contained 8 bases not matched to a gene. Per germline, CDR1 SGHNT and CDR2 YYREEE (reference sequence).

The CDR3 loop reads CASSVGLGQSYEQYF. Written as DNA, the CDR3 is TGTGCCAGCAGCGTAGGCCTCGGACAGTCCTACGAGCAGTACTTC. This rearrangement joins TRBV9 to TRBJ2-7; perhaps TRBD1 as D (6 bases). The CDR3 covers 15 residues. Trimming removed 0 bases at V and 1 base at J, with 11 bases between. Germline CDR1 reads SGDLS; CDR2 reads YYNGEE.

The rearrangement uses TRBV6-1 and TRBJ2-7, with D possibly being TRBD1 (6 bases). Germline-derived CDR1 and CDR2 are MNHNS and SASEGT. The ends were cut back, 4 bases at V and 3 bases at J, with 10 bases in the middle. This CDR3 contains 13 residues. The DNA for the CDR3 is TGTGCCAGCAGTGCGGACAGAAACTACGAGCAGTACTTC. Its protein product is CASSADRNYEQYF.

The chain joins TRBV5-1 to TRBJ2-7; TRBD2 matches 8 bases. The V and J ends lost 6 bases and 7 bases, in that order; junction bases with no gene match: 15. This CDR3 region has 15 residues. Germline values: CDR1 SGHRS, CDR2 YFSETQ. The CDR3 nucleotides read TGCGCCAGCACCTGGAGGGGGGTTAGCGGGGCTGAGCAGTACTTC. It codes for CASTWRGVSGAEQYF.

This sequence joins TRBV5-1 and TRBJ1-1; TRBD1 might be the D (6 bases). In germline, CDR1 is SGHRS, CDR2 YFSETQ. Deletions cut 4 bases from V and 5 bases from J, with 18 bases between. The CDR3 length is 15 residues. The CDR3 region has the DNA TGCGCCAGCAGCGCATTGACAGGAGCCATTACTGAAGCTTTCTTT. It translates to CASSALTGAITEAFF.

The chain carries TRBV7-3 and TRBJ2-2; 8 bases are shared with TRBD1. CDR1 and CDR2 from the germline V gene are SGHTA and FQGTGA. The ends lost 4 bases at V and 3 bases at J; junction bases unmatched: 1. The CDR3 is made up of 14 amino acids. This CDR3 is CASSWGQDTGELFF. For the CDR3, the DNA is TGTGCCAGCAGCTGGGGACAGGACACCGGGGAGCTGTTTTTT.

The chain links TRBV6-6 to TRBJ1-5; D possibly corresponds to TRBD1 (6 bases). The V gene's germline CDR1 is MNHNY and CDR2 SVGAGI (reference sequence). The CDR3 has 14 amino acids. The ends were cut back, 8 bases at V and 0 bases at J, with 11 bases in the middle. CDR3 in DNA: TGTGCCAGCGCCCGAGGGGGTAGCAATCAGCCCCAGCATTTT. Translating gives CASARGGSNQPQHF.

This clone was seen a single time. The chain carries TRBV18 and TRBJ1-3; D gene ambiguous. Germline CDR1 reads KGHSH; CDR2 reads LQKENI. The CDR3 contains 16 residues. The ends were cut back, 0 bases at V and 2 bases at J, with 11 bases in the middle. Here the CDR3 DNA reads TGTGCCAGCTCACCACCGAGCGGGAGCACTGGAAACACCATATATTTT. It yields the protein CASSPPSGSTGNTIYF.

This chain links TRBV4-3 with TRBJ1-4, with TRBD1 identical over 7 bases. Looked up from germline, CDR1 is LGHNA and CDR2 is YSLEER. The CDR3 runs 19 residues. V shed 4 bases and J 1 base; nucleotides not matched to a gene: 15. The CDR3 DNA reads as TGCGCCAGCAGCCCGACAGCGACAGGGCAATCCCGAACTAATGAAAAACTGTTTTTT. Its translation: CASSPTATGQSRTNEKLFF.

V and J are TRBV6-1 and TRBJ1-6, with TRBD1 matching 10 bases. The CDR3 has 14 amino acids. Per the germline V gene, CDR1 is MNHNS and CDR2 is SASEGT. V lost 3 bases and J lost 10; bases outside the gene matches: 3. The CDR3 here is CASSEGTGASPLHF. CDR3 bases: TGTGCCAGCAGTGAGGGGACAGGGGCCTCACCCCTCCACTTT.

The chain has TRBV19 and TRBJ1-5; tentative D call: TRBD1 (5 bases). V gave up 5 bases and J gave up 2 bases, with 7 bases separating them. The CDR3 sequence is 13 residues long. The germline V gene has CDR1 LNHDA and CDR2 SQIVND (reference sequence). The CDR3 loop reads CASSPRGNQPQHF. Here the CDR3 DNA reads TGTGCCAGTAGTCCCAGGGGCAATCAGCCCCAGCATTTT.

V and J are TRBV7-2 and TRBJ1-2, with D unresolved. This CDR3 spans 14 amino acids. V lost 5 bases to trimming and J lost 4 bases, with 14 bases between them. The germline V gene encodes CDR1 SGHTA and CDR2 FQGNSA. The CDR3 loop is CASSPQLSSYGYTF. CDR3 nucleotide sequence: TGTGCCAGCAGCCCCCAGTTATCATCCTATGGCTACACCTTC.

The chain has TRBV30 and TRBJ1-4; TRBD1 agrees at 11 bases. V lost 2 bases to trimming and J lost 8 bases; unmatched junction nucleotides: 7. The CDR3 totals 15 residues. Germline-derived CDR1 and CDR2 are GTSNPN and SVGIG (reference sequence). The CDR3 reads CAWSWTGGLQEKLFF. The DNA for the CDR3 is TGTGCCTGGAGTTGGACAGGGGGCCTTCAGGAAAAACTGTTTTTT. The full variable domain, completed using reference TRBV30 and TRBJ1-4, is SQTIHQWPATLVQPVGSPLSLECTVEGTSNPNLYWYRQAAGRGLQLLFYSVGIGQISSEVPQNLSASRPQDRQFILSSKKLLLSDSGFYLCAWSWTGGLQEKLFFGSGTQLSVL.